This T cell receptor (beta chain) was captured by sequencing in a study of blood T cell repertoires in COVID-19 (dated by TCRdb to the early 2020s). For context, the study as a whole: The collaborator samples originated in the United States, Italy and Spain and spanned the acute and convalescent phases of COVID-19. The material from the prospective study consisted of cDNA or gDNA derived from T cells, B-cell-depleted T cells, or PBMCs. Deeply sampled blood TCRbeta repertoires from subjects exposed to, actively infected with, or recovered from COVID-19 were included in the dataset. The repertoires were released in a freely available public database intended as a resource for research on the immune response to SARS-CoV-2. Samples were obtained from the ongoing ImmuneRACE study (first 160 participants) and from over 1,000 subjects provided by 6 global collaborators. The sample metadata nearly always contained a de-identified subject ID, COVID-19 status, age in years and sex. HLA class I and class II types, where available, came from metadata supplied by the sample provider rather than from assay-based typing.

TCRbeta CDR3 regions were amplified from genomic DNA using the immunoSEQ Assay, a bias-controlled multiplex PCR. The authors' analysis ran thus. Nucleated cell counts per sample were estimated from amplification of reference gene primers within the assay. Sequence reads were collapsed and filtered to measure the absolute abundance of every unique TCRbeta CDR3 rearrangement. For each sample, productive Simpson clonality was calculated as the square root of Simpson's diversity index over productive rearrangements. Here the immuneACCESS table is served through TCRdb, limited to in-frame sequences with V and J called. Missing clones are a known gap in these copies; in checked studies unresolved V genes cover under half, and the rest lacks a known reason. The D gene and trimming were derived from the DNA, and the V and J assignments and clone size from that table. This sample gives hundreds of thousands of clones in total; around 90% of them show up just once. The top ten clonotypes cover about a tenth of the sample.

Points on this clone: Its antigen remains unidentified. No base qualities exist here, and no much larger clone lies one base off it.

Overall results and qualifications from the work: Clinical and demographic metadata were provided uncurated, with the amount varying by source and participant.

One collaborating source in Seattle enrolled patients while the patients were actively infected and followed the patients over time throughout the course of disease. Each collaborating institution followed its own protocols to collect whole blood in K2EDTA tubes. For TCRbeta analysis, collaborators shipped samples in one of three forms: frozen whole blood, isolated PBMCs, or DNA extracted from either of those sample types. The CDR3 runs 11 residues from the cysteine to the phenylalanine. The retained sequence is limited to the CDR3, 33 bases, with the frame set at the first base. Deletion took 4 bases off V and 5 bases off J, with a span of 5 bases between the germline ends.

This receptor was obtained from a woman between 65 and 79 years old with COVID-19, enrolled during active disease. The sample was peripheral blood. Here the chain combines TRBV12-3 or TRBV12-4 and TRBJ2-5; no confident D gene assignment can be made. The DNA reads TGTGCCAGCAGTTCCCTGGAGACCCAGTACTTC. This sequence encodes CASSSLETQYF.